This TCR beta chain was captured by sequencing in a study of T cell responses to AZD1222 COVID-19 vaccine. Sequencing used immunoSEQ multiplex PCR; TCRdb keeps in-frame clones, though not all of them. The repertoire has some 80,000 clones, about 90% of them found once; the top ten carry less than 7.5%. This CDR3 is 16 amino acids long. Germline lookup yields CDR1 SGHRS and CDR2 YFSETQ. V trimming: 0 bases; J trimming: 0 bases; junction bases outside the gene matches: 4. The TCR sequence derives from an adult in good health. This specimen consisted of peripheral blood, obtained on day 0 of AZD1222 vaccination. This chain links TRBV5-1 with TRBJ2-3, with 7 bases fitting TRBD2. The chain's CDR3 is CASSLGASGSTDTQYF. The DNA of the CDR3 is TGCGCCAGCAGCTTGGGCGCTAGCGGTAGCACAGATACGCAGTATTTT. Full variable domain (rest looked up from reference TRBV5-1 and TRBJ2-3): KAGVTQTPRYLIKTRGQQVTLSCSPISGHRSVSWYQQTPGQGLQFLFEYFSETQRNKGNFPGRFSGRQFSNSRSEMNVSTLELGDSALYLCASSLGASGSTDTQYFGPGTRLTVL.